This passage covers 26 T cell receptor beta chains from one sample sequenced in a study of CD8+CD57+ T cells in acquired aplastic anemia. The TCR beta profiling, which covered VDJ combination and CDR3 sequence, was carried out using genomic DNA as the template. Using its own MiXCR run on the reads, TCRdb lists one record per CDR3 protein. The sample holds about 110,000 distinct CDR3 sequences, around 50% seen once. Sequences were obtained from sorted CD4+, CD8+, or CD8+CD57+ T cells (not recorded which) from PBMCs. These receptor sequences come from a human donor in good health, serving as a control.

J is TRBJ1-1 and V is TRBV19, with 7 bases aligning to TRBD1. The V gene's germline CDR1 is LNHDA and CDR2 SQIVND (reference sequence). The J segment lost 4 bases and the V segment lost 3 bases, leaving 11 bases of the junction unmatched. The CDR3 loop spans 16 amino acids. The CDR3 reads CASSIRSPTGPTEAFF. The CDR3 bases are TGTGCCAGTAGTATCCGCAGTCCGACAGGGCCCACTGAAGCTTTCTTT. The variable domain in full, with the rest retrieved from reference TRBV19 and TRBJ1-1, is DGGITQSPKYLFRKEGQNVTLSCEQNLNHDAMYWYRQDPGQGLRLIYYSQIVNDFQKGDIAEGYSVSREKKESFPLTVTSAQKNPTAFYLCASSIRSPTGPTEAFFGQGTRLTVV.

This clonotype was seen once. The gene calls are TRBV11-2 and TRBJ2-3; no definite D call. This CDR3 has 16 amino acids. V gave up 7 bases and J gave up 1 base, with 18 bases separating them. CDR1 SGHAT and CDR2 FQNNGV come from the germline V gene. CDR3 loop: CASTAPAPVGTDTQYF. DNA for the CDR3: TGTGCCAGCACCGCCCCTGCCCCGGTCGGCACAGATACGCAGTATTTT.

CDR3 region: CASRDGQGGQPQHF. The CDR3 DNA sequence: TGCGCCAGCAGGGATGGACAGGGAGGTCAGCCCCAGCATTTT. This sequence joins TRBV10-2 and TRBJ1-5; 8 nucleotides agree with TRBD1. Trimming cost V 6 bases and J 6 bases; bases outside gene matches: 7. CDR1 is WSHSY and CDR2 is SAAADI in the germline V gene. The length of the CDR3 is 14 residues.

This clonotype was seen a few times. V is TRBV5-1 and J is TRBJ2-1, with 9 bases lining up with TRBD1. The CDR3 totals 14 residues. V shed 0 bases, J shed 8 bases, and the junction held 3 bases outside the gene matches. Germline CDR1 SGHRS, CDR2 YFSETQ. CDR3 protein: CASSLDRGQYEQFF. The CDR3 DNA reads as TGCGCCAGCAGCTTGGACAGGGGGCAGTATGAGCAGTTCTTC.

This sequence joins TRBV9 and TRBJ2-1; tentative D call: TRBD2 (6 bases). CDR1 and CDR2 from the germline V gene are SGDLS and YYNGEE. V lost 3 bases and J lost 3, with 7 bases in between. The CDR3 spans 13 residues. CDR3 protein: CASSADYYNEQFF. CDR3 nucleotides: TGTGCCAGCAGCGCGGACTACTACAATGAGCAGTTCTTC.

This clonotype was seen many times. Relative to the germline gene, one junction end is altered; a read error may explain this. The V and J genes are TRBV10-3 and TRBJ2-7; D uncertain. Looked up from germline, CDR1 is ENHRY and CDR2 is SYGVKD. The CDR3 is 15 amino acids. CDR3 nucleotide sequence: TGTGCCAGCAGTGAGTTACCCATTAGCTCCTACGAGCAGTACTTC. Residues: CASSELPISSYEQYF.

This clonotype was recorded many times. V is TRBV7-2 and J is TRBJ1-2, with D perhaps TRBD1 (6 bases). This CDR3 spans 13 amino acids. Per the germline V gene, CDR1 is SGHTA and CDR2 is FQGNSA. Trimming removed 3 bases from V and 9 bases from J, with 14 bases in between. The CDR3 sequence: CASSFIRGSRYTF. The CDR3 DNA follows: TGTGCCAGCAGCTTTATCAGGGGTTCTCGCTACACCTTC.

The V gene is TRBV10-3, the J gene TRBJ2-1; 10 bases map to TRBD2. V trimming: 4 bases; J trimming: 8 bases; junction bases outside the gene matches: 8. Germline assignment: CDR1 ENHRY and CDR2 SYGVKD. This CDR3 region has 15 residues. The CDR3 protein is CAISAGSGGVYEQFF. The DNA of the CDR3 is TGTGCCATCAGTGCGGGGAGCGGGGGGGTTTATGAGCAGTTCTTC.

This clonotype has a single count. This chain joins TRBV7-2 and TRBJ2-5, with D tentatively TRBD2 (7 bases). This CDR3 region has 13 residues. CDR1 and CDR2 from the germline V gene are SGHTA and FQGNSA. Trimming left V 10 bases short and J 2 bases short, with 14 bases between. In DNA form, the CDR3 reads TGTGCCACAAGGGGGGGCATACAAGAGACCCAGTACTTC. Translated: CATRGGIQETQYF.

The table lists this clonotype with a few counts. The rearrangement uses TRBV25-1 and TRBJ2-1, with D perhaps being TRBD1 or TRBD2 (5 bases each). V was shortened by 4 bases and J by 5 bases, with 18 bases between the two germline ends. The length of the CDR3 is 16 residues. Germline assignment: CDR1 MGHDK and CDR2 SYGVNS. In DNA form, the CDR3 reads TGTGCCAGCAGTGGAGGTGTCAAGGGACCAAACAATGAGCAGTTCTTC. As protein: CASSGGVKGPNNEQFF. The full variable domain, completed using reference TRBV25-1 and TRBJ2-1, is EADIYQTPRYLVIGTGKKITLECSQTMGHDKMYWYQQDPGMELHLIHYSYGVNSTEKGDLSSESTVSRIRTEHFPLTLESARPSHTSQYLCASSGGVKGPNNEQFFGPGTRLTVL.

V is TRBV5-1 and J is TRBJ1-2, with D possibly TRBD1 on 5 matching bases. With 1 base removed from V and 8 bases from J, the gap between germline ends came to 12 bases. The CDR3 contains 13 residues. In germline, CDR1 is SGHRS, CDR2 YFSETQ. The CDR3 reads CASSLFSGRGYTF. The CDR3 DNA reads TGCGCCAGCAGCTTGTTTTCAGGGCGCGGCTACACCTTC.

The gene calls are TRBV7-3 and TRBJ2-3; D remains ambiguous. This CDR3 comprises 15 residues. Germline V gene lookup returns CDR1 SGHTA and CDR2 FQGTGA. V gave up 0 bases and J gave up 2 bases, with 9 bases separating them. This chain's CDR3 is CASSLTSGYTDTQYF. CDR3 nucleotide sequence: TGTGCCAGCAGCTTAACGTCTGGGTACACAGATACGCAGTATTTT.

This clonotype was detected many times. This chain joins TRBV30 and TRBJ2-1; the D gene is possibly TRBD1 (5 bases). V shed 0 bases and J shed 0 bases, with 9 bases lying between them. Germline V gene data show CDR1 as GTSNPN and CDR2 as SVGIG (reference sequence). The length of the CDR3 is 15 residues. In DNA form, the CDR3 reads TGTGCCTGGAGTGTAGACAGTAGCTCCTACAATGAGCAGTTCTTC. Amino acids: CAWSVDSSSYNEQFF.

This clonotype has ten or more counts. The chain couples TRBV29-1 to TRBJ1-2, with a tentative D call TRBD1 (5 bases). Germline CDR1 SQVTM, CDR2 ANQGSEA. Between the trimmed V and J ends, which lost 3 bases and 8 bases, there was a span of 10 bases. CDR3 length: 11 amino acids. The CDR3 loop is CSVEGRRGYTF. CDR3 sequence (DNA): TGCAGCGTTGAGGGACGAAGGGGCTACACCTTC.

The rearrangement uses TRBV10-3 and TRBJ1-6; D uncertain. CDR1 and CDR2 (germline): ENHRY, SYGVKD. The CDR3 is 13 residues long. The V end was cut by 10 bases, the J end by 13 bases, with 20 bases between. The CDR3, as DNA: TGTGCCAGCGGTTACTCGGCCAGCGGGCCCCTCCACTTT. This encodes CASGYSASGPLHF.

V is TRBV7-9 and J is TRBJ2-7; D is uncertain. Deletions cut 5 bases from V and 6 bases from J, with 14 bases between. Germline CDR1 SEHNR, CDR2 FQNEAQ (reference sequence). The CDR3 covers 13 residues. This CDR3 is CASSPGSRSEQYF. The CDR3 nucleotides read TGTGCCAGCAGCCCCGGCAGCCGCAGCGAGCAGTACTTC.

This sequence joins TRBV10-3 and TRBJ2-1, with TRBD2 identical over 7 bases. Germline V gene data show CDR1 as ENHRY and CDR2 as SYGVKD. This CDR3 contains 15 residues. Unmatched junction bases numbered 6, after V lost 2 bases and J lost 5 bases. The CDR3 spells CAISEGRATNNEQFF. The CDR3 DNA reads as TGTGCCATCAGTGAGGGGAGGGCCACTAACAATGAGCAGTTCTTC.

The chain is built from TRBV7-9 and TRBJ2-7; no clear D gene. The CDR3 is 12 residues long. Trimming cost V 6 bases and J 6 bases, with 12 bases left between them. Germline V gives CDR1 SEHNR, CDR2 FQNEAQ (reference sequence). CDR3 sequence reads: CASRPVGGEQYF. CDR3 DNA sequence: TGTGCCAGCAGACCGGTCGGCGGCGAGCAGTACTTC. Combining the CDR3 with reference TRBV7-9 and TRBJ2-7 gives the whole variable domain DTGVSQNPRHKITKRGQNVTFRCDPISEHNRLYWYRQTLGQGPEFLTYFQNEAQLEKSRLLSDRFSAERPKGSFSTLEIQRTEQGDSAMYLCASRPVGGEQYFGPGTRLTVT.

The genes are TRBV10-3 and TRBJ1-1; 7 nucleotides match TRBD1. With V trimmed by 0 bases and J by 11 bases, 9 bases remained unmatched. This CDR3 is 14 amino acids long. Per the germline V gene, CDR1 is ENHRY and CDR2 is SYGVKD. The CDR3 is CAISESEGAYGAFF. The CDR3 DNA sequence: TGTGCCATCAGTGAGTCGGAGGGGGCCTATGGTGCTTTCTTT.

This clonotype was found many times. The V and J genes are TRBV7-9 and TRBJ2-3; unclear D gene. This CDR3 comprises 12 residues. Germline loops: CDR1 SEHNR, CDR2 FQNEAQ (reference sequence). V was shortened by 4 bases and J by 2 bases, with 4 bases between the two germline ends. The CDR3 bases are TGTGCCAGCAGCTCCCACACAGATACGCAGTATTTT. This codes for CASSSHTDTQYF.

This clonotype was seen repeatedly, ten times or more. V gene TRBV30 combines with J gene TRBJ2-5; tentatively, D is TRBD1 or TRBD2 (5 bases each). The CDR3 is 14 amino acids. Germline CDR1 GTSNPN, CDR2 SVGIG (reference sequence). V was clipped by 4 bases and J by 5 bases, with 17 bases between them. CDR3 loop: CAWTPGNWGETQYF. The CDR3 DNA reads TGTGCCTGGACTCCGGGTAATTGGGGGGAGACCCAGTACTTC.

This clonotype was seen repeatedly, ten times or more. The chain uses TRBV7-9 and TRBJ1-2; a weak D match, TRBD1 (5 bases). Looked up from germline, CDR1 is SEHNR and CDR2 is FQNEAQ (reference sequence). V was trimmed by 5 bases and J by 7 bases, leaving 17 bases between them. The length of the CDR3 is 14 residues. CDR3 bases: TGTGCCAGCAGCCCGACTCTGGACGGGGGTGGCTACACCTTC. The encoded protein is CASSPTLDGGGYTF.

V and J are TRBV20-1 and TRBJ2-3; perhaps TRBD2 as D (6 bases). The CDR3 sequence is 14 residues long. Germline CDR1 reads DFQATT; CDR2 reads SNEGSKA (reference sequence). Trimming took 5 bases from V and 2 from J, leaving 14 bases between them. This chain's CDR3 is CSAELGGATDTQYF. For the CDR3, the DNA is TGCAGTGCTGAATTAGGAGGGGCCACAGATACGCAGTATTTT.

The genes are TRBV12-3 or TRBV12-4 and TRBJ2-1; the match to TRBD1 covers 9 bases. TRBJ2-7 matches the DNA end more closely, so the J call is doubtful. The CDR3 has 14 residues. The DNA for the CDR3 is TGTGCCAGCAGGGGGGGACAGGGAACCTACGAGCAGTACTTC. It is translated as CASRGGQGTYEQYF.

V is TRBV30 and J is TRBJ1-1; tentative D call: TRBD1 (5 bases). The CDR3 has 13 amino acids. CDR1 GTSNPN and CDR2 SVGIG come from the germline V gene (reference sequence). Trimming removed 4 bases at V and 2 bases at J, with 11 bases between. As DNA, the CDR3 is TGTGCCTGGACCAAGGACAAAAACACTGAAGCTTTCTTT. Its protein is CAWTKDKNTEAFF.

This clonotype was observed many times. This chain joins TRBV9 and TRBJ2-1; D might be TRBD1 or TRBD2, each matching 6 bases. V shed 4 bases and J shed 10 bases, with 12 bases lying between them. Looked up from germline, CDR1 is SGDLS and CDR2 is YYNGEE. This CDR3 has 12 residues. The CDR3 bases are TGTGCCAGCAGCAGGGGGGCCCGGGAGCAGTTCTTC. This translates into CASSRGAREQFF.